This is a list of T cell receptor beta chains from one sample in a study of identical twins. MiXCR was run by TCRdb on the 5' RACE reads, yielding one entry per CDR3 protein. Of 400,000 to 500,000 distinct CDR3 sequences in the sample, around 18% were seen once. Sequenced material: naive T cells sorted from blood. These receptors were collected from a man aged 50-59 years in good health. Each CDR3 is given with its conserved first and last residue. A D gene is named only where the DNA matches it firmly. Not all rows give a size; the values are once, few, many and, for expanded clones, a class.

abundance: -
j_gene: TRBJ2-2
len: 18
v_gene: TRBV24-1
d_gene: TRBD1
CDR3aa: CATSDLLRDRSGTGELFF
CDR3nt: TGTGCCACCAGTGATTTGCTCCGGGACAGGAGTGGCACCGGGGAGCTGTTTTTT

abundance: -
j_gene: TRBJ2-1
len: 14
v_gene: TRBV20-1
d_gene: -
CDR3aa: CSARQLESRDEQFF
CDR3nt: TGCAGTGCTAGACAGCTAGAGTCCAGGGATGAGCAGTTCTTC

abundance: -
j_gene: TRBJ1-1
len: 13
v_gene: TRBV5-6
d_gene: -
CDR3aa: CASAWGVSTEAFF
CDR3nt: TGTGCCAGCGCATGGGGGGTTAGCACTGAAGCTTTCTTT

abundance: many
j_gene: TRBJ2-3
len: 14
v_gene: TRBV7-2
d_gene: -
CDR3aa: CASSSSLQPDTQYF
CDR3nt: TGTGCCAGCAGCTCCTCCCTCCAACCAGATACGCAGTATTTT

abundance: once
j_gene: TRBJ2-5
len: 17
v_gene: TRBV6-5
d_gene: TRBD2
CDR3aa: CASQVTGSGGPQETQYF
CDR3nt: TGTGCCAGCCAAGTTACGGGCAGCGGGGGGCCTCAAGAGACCCAGTACTTC

abundance: many
j_gene: TRBJ2-1
len: 18
v_gene: TRBV5-1
d_gene: TRBD1
CDR3aa: CASSLAVEDRGLVNEQFF
CDR3nt: TGCGCCAGCAGCTTGGCTGTAGAAGACAGGGGGTTAGTCAATGAGCAGTTCTTC

abundance: few
j_gene: TRBJ1-5
len: 13
v_gene: TRBV6-1
d_gene: -
CDR3aa: CASRINSNQPQHF
CDR3nt: TGTGCCAGCAGAATTAATAGCAATCAGCCCCAGCATTTT

abundance: many
j_gene: TRBJ2-3
len: 12
v_gene: TRBV15
d_gene: -
CDR3aa: CATSRQGNTQYF
CDR3nt: TGTGCCACCAGCAGACAGGGCAATACGCAGTATTTT

abundance: -
j_gene: TRBJ2-7
len: 13
v_gene: TRBV12-3/TRBV12-4
d_gene: -
CDR3aa: CASSLRISYEQYF
CDR3nt: TGTGCCAGCAGTTTGCGGATTTCCTACGAGCAGTACTTC

abundance: few
j_gene: TRBJ2-3
len: 14
v_gene: TRBV18
d_gene: -
CDR3aa: CASSPIGGGDTQYF
CDR3nt: TGTGCCAGCTCACCTATTGGTGGAGGAGATACGCAGTATTTT

abundance: many
j_gene: TRBJ2-1
len: 15
v_gene: TRBV11-2
d_gene: TRBD2
CDR3aa: CASSLTSGGVLEQFF
CDR3nt: TGTGCCAGCAGCTTGACTAGCGGGGGGGTCTTGGAGCAGTTCTTC

abundance: few
j_gene: TRBJ2-1
len: 16
v_gene: TRBV11-2
d_gene: -
CDR3aa: CASSTLMGSSYNEQFF
CDR3nt: TGTGCCAGCAGCACCCTCATGGGGAGCTCCTACAATGAGCAGTTCTTC

abundance: few
j_gene: TRBJ1-1
len: 14
v_gene: TRBV10-2
d_gene: -
CDR3aa: CASSETAMNTEAFF
CDR3nt: TGCGCCAGCAGTGAGACAGCCATGAACACTGAAGCTTTCTTT

abundance: many
j_gene: TRBJ2-1
len: 16
v_gene: TRBV20-1
d_gene: TRBD1
CDR3aa: CSASNRDSQLGNEQFF
CDR3nt: TGCAGTGCTAGTAATCGGGACAGTCAATTAGGCAATGAGCAGTTCTTC

abundance: -
j_gene: TRBJ1-1
len: 15
v_gene: TRBV2
d_gene: TRBD1
CDR3aa: CASSELTGGWTEAFF
CDR3nt: TGTGCCAGCAGTGAATTAACAGGGGGCTGGACTGAAGCTTTCTTT

abundance: many
j_gene: TRBJ2-7
len: 13
v_gene: TRBV28
d_gene: -
CDR3aa: CASSLYRFYEQYF
CDR3nt: TGTGCCAGCAGTTTATATAGATTCTACGAGCAGTACTTC

abundance: -
j_gene: TRBJ2-7
len: 14
v_gene: TRBV4-1
d_gene: -
CDR3aa: CASSQDTDSYEQYF
CDR3nt: TGCGCCAGCAGCCAAGACACTGACTCCTACGAGCAGTACTTC

abundance: -
j_gene: TRBJ2-1
len: 13
v_gene: TRBV27
d_gene: TRBD2
CDR3aa: CASGASGINEQFF
CDR3nt: TGTGCCAGTGGGGCTAGCGGGATCAATGAGCAGTTCTTC

abundance: many
j_gene: TRBJ2-3
len: 12
v_gene: TRBV29-1
d_gene: -
CDR3aa: CSALGQGEAQYF
CDR3nt: TGCAGCGCGCTCGGCCAGGGAGAAGCGCAGTATTTT

abundance: -
j_gene: TRBJ2-3
len: 13
v_gene: TRBV29-1
d_gene: -
CDR3aa: CSVSRQSTDTQYF
CDR3nt: TGCAGCGTTTCGCGACAGAGCACAGATACGCAGTATTTT

abundance: -
j_gene: TRBJ1-1
len: 14
v_gene: TRBV19
d_gene: TRBD1
CDR3aa: CASSIGLQGTEAFF
CDR3nt: TGTGCCAGTAGTATAGGCCTACAGGGGACTGAAGCTTTCTTT

abundance: few
j_gene: TRBJ2-5
len: 18
v_gene: TRBV11-1
d_gene: -
CDR3aa: CASSLAGKPDLFHETQYF
CDR3nt: TGTGCCAGCAGCTTAGCGGGGAAGCCAGATCTTTTCCATGAGACCCAGTACTTC

abundance: few
j_gene: TRBJ2-2
len: 16
v_gene: TRBV4-3
d_gene: -
CDR3aa: CASSQVVGHATGELFF
CDR3nt: TGCGCCAGCAGCCAAGTAGTAGGGCATGCCACCGGGGAGCTGTTTTTT

abundance: -
j_gene: TRBJ2-3
len: 15
v_gene: TRBV27
d_gene: -
CDR3aa: CASSLRAWLTDTQYF
CDR3nt: TGTGCCAGCAGTTTAAGGGCGTGGTTGACAGATACGCAGTATTTT

abundance: few
j_gene: TRBJ2-7
len: 16
v_gene: TRBV7-2
d_gene: TRBD1
CDR3aa: CASSFGTDLLSYEQYF
CDR3nt: TGTGCCAGCAGCTTCGGGACAGACCTTCTTTCCTACGAGCAGTACTTC

abundance: few
j_gene: TRBJ2-7
len: 13
v_gene: TRBV5-1
d_gene: -
CDR3aa: CASSLAARNEQYF
CDR3nt: TGCGCCAGCAGCTTGGCTGCGAGGAACGAGCAGTACTTC

abundance: many
j_gene: TRBJ1-5
len: 13
v_gene: TRBV20-1
d_gene: -
CDR3aa: CSANSYGAQPQHF
CDR3nt: TGCAGTGCTAACAGCTATGGGGCCCAGCCCCAGCATTTT

abundance: few
j_gene: TRBJ2-2
len: 15
v_gene: TRBV3-1
d_gene: TRBD2
CDR3aa: CASSLTSGTTGELFF
CDR3nt: TGTGCCAGCAGCCTAACTAGCGGGACCACCGGGGAGCTGTTTTTT

abundance: -
j_gene: TRBJ1-5
len: 14
v_gene: TRBV20-1
d_gene: TRBD1
CDR3aa: CSASIQGDNQPQHF
CDR3nt: TGCAGTGCTAGCATACAGGGGGACAATCAGCCCCAGCATTTT

abundance: many
j_gene: TRBJ1-5
len: 14
v_gene: TRBV27
d_gene: TRBD1
CDR3aa: CASSLDREVQPQHF
CDR3nt: TGTGCCAGCAGTCTGGACAGGGAGGTACAGCCCCAGCATTTT

abundance: -
j_gene: TRBJ1-1
len: 11
v_gene: TRBV20-1
d_gene: -
CDR3aa: CSAVRTSEAFF
CDR3nt: TGCAGTGCAGTCCGGACATCTGAAGCTTTCTTT

abundance: many
j_gene: TRBJ2-7
len: 13
v_gene: TRBV11-2
d_gene: -
CDR3aa: CASSLTDNYEQYF
CDR3nt: TGTGCCAGCAGCTTAACAGACAACTACGAGCAGTACTTC

abundance: -
j_gene: TRBJ1-1
len: 15
v_gene: TRBV7-9
d_gene: -
CDR3aa: CASSLSRPLNTEAFF
CDR3nt: TGTGCCAGCAGCTTATCGCGGCCCCTGAACACTGAAGCTTTCTTT

abundance: -
j_gene: TRBJ1-1
len: 14
v_gene: TRBV7-9
d_gene: -
CDR3aa: CASSLYGTNTEAFF
CDR3nt: TGTGCCAGCAGCTTATATGGGACAAACACTGAAGCTTTCTTT

abundance: -
j_gene: TRBJ2-3
len: 15
v_gene: TRBV5-1
d_gene: TRBD1
CDR3aa: CASIRGTGGTDTQYF
CDR3nt: TGCGCCAGCATCCGAGGGACAGGGGGCACAGATACGCAGTATTTT

abundance: few
j_gene: TRBJ2-7
len: 14
v_gene: TRBV20-1
d_gene: TRBD2
CDR3aa: CSARKRESFYEQYF
CDR3nt: TGCAGTGCTAGAAAGCGGGAGTCCTTCTACGAGCAGTACTTC

abundance: many
j_gene: TRBJ1-4
len: 16
v_gene: TRBV6-1
d_gene: -
CDR3aa: CASSEAEGLINEKLFF
CDR3nt: TGTGCCAGCAGTGAAGCTGAGGGATTGATTAATGAAAAACTGTTTTTT

abundance: -
j_gene: TRBJ2-3
len: 12
v_gene: TRBV28
d_gene: -
CDR3aa: CASSNIGDTQYF
CDR3nt: TGTGCCAGCAGCAATATTGGGGATACGCAGTATTTT

abundance: few
j_gene: TRBJ2-4
len: 14
v_gene: TRBV20-1
d_gene: -
CDR3aa: CSADTGMRLNIQYF
CDR3nt: TGCAGTGCTGATACAGGGATGAGATTGAACATTCAGTACTTC

abundance: -
j_gene: TRBJ2-7
len: 15
v_gene: TRBV10-3
d_gene: -
CDR3aa: CAISDQSPQANEQYF
CDR3nt: TGTGCCATCAGTGATCAGTCGCCCCAGGCCAACGAGCAGTACTTC

abundance: many
j_gene: TRBJ2-7
len: 15
v_gene: TRBV19
d_gene: -
CDR3aa: CASSIFLGSPYEQYF
CDR3nt: TGTGCCAGTAGTATATTTCTCGGGTCTCCCTACGAGCAGTACTTC

abundance: few
j_gene: TRBJ2-5
len: 13
v_gene: TRBV5-1
d_gene: TRBD1
CDR3aa: CASKGQGQETQYF
CDR3nt: TGCGCCAGCAAAGGACAGGGCCAAGAGACCCAGTACTTC

abundance: many
j_gene: TRBJ2-1
len: 14
v_gene: TRBV5-1
d_gene: TRBD1
CDR3aa: CASSPRPGGNEQFF
CDR3nt: TGCGCCAGCAGCCCGCGGCCAGGGGGAAATGAGCAGTTCTTC

abundance: few
j_gene: TRBJ2-1
len: 13
v_gene: TRBV29-1
d_gene: -
CDR3aa: CSVWGQGTFEQFF
CDR3nt: TGCAGCGTTTGGGGTCAGGGGACGTTTGAGCAGTTCTTC

abundance: many
j_gene: TRBJ2-7
len: 15
v_gene: TRBV10-3
d_gene: -
CDR3aa: CAISESVGFPYEQYF
CDR3nt: TGTGCCATCAGTGAGTCCGTCGGCTTTCCCTACGAGCAGTACTTC

abundance: many
j_gene: TRBJ1-2
len: 16
v_gene: TRBV19
d_gene: TRBD1
CDR3aa: CASSATGGTAPYGYTF
CDR3nt: TGTGCCAGTAGTGCAACAGGGGGCACAGCCCCCTATGGCTACACCTTC